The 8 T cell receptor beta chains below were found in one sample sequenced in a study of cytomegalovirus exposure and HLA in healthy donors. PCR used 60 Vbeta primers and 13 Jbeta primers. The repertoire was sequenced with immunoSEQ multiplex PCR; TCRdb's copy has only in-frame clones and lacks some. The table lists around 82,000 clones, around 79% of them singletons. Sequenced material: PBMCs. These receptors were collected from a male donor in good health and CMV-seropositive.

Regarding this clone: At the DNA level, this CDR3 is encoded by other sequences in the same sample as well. CDR3 nucleotide sequence: TGTGCCAGCAGCCGACAGGGTGGCAATCAGCCCCAGCATTTT. It codes for CASSRQGGNQPQHF. The chain has TRBV6-5 and TRBJ1-5, with TRBD1 identical over 7 bases. CDR1 is MNHEY, CDR2 SVGAGI, per germline. The CDR3 loop spans 14 amino acids. J lost 2 bases, V lost 6 bases, and 4 bases had no gene match.

The CDR3 region is CASSAPGDGSEQFF. CDR3 in DNA: TGTGCCAGCAGTGCTCCGGGGGACGGGAGTGAGCAGTTCTTC. The chain recombines TRBV7-9 with TRBJ2-1; D may be TRBD2 (6 bases). Between the trimmed V and J ends, which lost 6 bases and 9 bases, there was a span of 18 bases. Germline V gene data show CDR1 as SEHNR and CDR2 as FQNEAQ (reference sequence). The CDR3 totals 14 residues.

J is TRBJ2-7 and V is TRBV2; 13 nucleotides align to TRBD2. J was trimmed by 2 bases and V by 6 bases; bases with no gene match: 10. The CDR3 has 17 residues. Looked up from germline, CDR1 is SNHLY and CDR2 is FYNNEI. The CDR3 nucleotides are TGTGCCAGCAGCACCACTAGCGGGGGGGCCCCAACCTACGAGCAGTACTTC. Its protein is CASSTTSGGAPTYEQYF.

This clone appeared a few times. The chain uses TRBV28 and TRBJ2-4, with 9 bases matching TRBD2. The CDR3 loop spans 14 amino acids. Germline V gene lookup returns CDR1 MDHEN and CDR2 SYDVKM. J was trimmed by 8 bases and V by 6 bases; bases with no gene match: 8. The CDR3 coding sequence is TGTGCCAGCAGCATAGCGGGAGCTCCGGACATTCAGTACTTC. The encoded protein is CASSIAGAPDIQYF.

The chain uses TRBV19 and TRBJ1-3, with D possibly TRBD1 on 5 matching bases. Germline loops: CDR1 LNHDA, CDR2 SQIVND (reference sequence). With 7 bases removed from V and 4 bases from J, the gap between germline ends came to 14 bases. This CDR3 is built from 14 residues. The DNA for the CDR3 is TGTGCCAGTAACTCGGACAAGGGGGGAAACACCATATATTTT. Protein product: CASNSDKGGNTIYF.

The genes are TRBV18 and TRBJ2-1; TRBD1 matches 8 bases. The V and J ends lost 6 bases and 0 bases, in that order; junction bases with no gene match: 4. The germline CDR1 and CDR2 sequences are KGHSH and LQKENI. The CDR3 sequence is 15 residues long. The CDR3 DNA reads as TGTGCCAGCTCCCCAGGGGGCATCTCCTACAATGAGCAGTTCTTC. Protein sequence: CASSPGGISYNEQFF.

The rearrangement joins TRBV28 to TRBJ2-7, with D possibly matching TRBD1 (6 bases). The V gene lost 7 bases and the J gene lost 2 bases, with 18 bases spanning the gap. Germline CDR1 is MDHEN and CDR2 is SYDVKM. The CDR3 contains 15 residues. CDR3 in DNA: TGTGCCAGCACTTCAGGTTTGGACAGAACCTACGAGCAGTACTTC. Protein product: CASTSGLDRTYEQYF.

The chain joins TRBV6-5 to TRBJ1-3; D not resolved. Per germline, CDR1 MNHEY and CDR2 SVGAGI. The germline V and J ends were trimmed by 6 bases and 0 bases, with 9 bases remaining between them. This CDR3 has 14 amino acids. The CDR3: CASRVQISGNTIYF. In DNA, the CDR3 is TGTGCCAGCAGAGTACAGATCTCTGGAAACACCATATATTTT.